What follows are 3 T cell receptor beta chains derived from one specimen sequenced in a study of cytomegalovirus exposure and HLA in healthy donors. Use of 60 Vbeta and 13 Jbeta primers characterized the PCR. TCRdb's table, derived via immunoSEQ multiplex PCR, lists solely in-frame clones and lacks some. The sample shows roughly 180,000 clones, over 70% of them seen only once. The sequencing input was PBMCs. The source is a woman aged 55 to 70 in good health and CMV-seropositive.

V is TRBV19 and J is TRBJ2-1; perhaps TRBD2 as D (6 bases). The CDR3 sequence is 16 residues long. Germline CDR1 reads LNHDA; CDR2 reads SQIVND (reference sequence). V gave up 4 bases and J gave up 5 bases, with 18 bases separating them. This CDR3 is CASSTFASEWNNEQFF. As DNA, the CDR3 is TGTGCCAGTAGTACTTTTGCTAGCGAATGGAACAATGAGCAGTTCTTC.

This clone was counted only a few times. The chain links TRBV6-5 to TRBJ2-7; D remains ambiguous. Germline CDR1 is MNHEY and CDR2 is SVGAGI. The germline V and J ends were trimmed by 0 bases and 2 bases, with 11 bases remaining between them. This CDR3 contains 15 residues. CDR3 DNA sequence: TGTGCCAGCAGTTACTCCCCAGGTTTGGCCTACGAGCAGTACTTC. This encodes CASSYSPGLAYEQYF.

V usage is TRBV2 and J usage is TRBJ1-4; D might be TRBD1 (5 bases). This CDR3 region has 15 residues. Germline V gene data show CDR1 as SNHLY and CDR2 as FYNNEI. V was pared by 8 bases and J by 3 bases, with 16 bases between. The CDR3 DNA is TGTGCCAGCTGTTGGAGCGGGGGACCTAATGAAAAACTGTTTTTT. Amino acid sequence: CASCWSGGPNEKLFF.